Below, 26 T cell receptor beta chains from the same sample are listed, as sequenced in a study of patients and donors after allogeneic stem cell transplantation. TCRdb re-called the RT-PCR reads through MiXCR, storing one row per CDR3 protein. The sample comprises 190,000 or so distinct CDR3 sequences, 38% of which are singletons, and roughly 11% rests with the top ten. The sample was blood, either unsorted or a sorted T cell fraction (not recorded which). The receptors shown here come from a human donor who was either an allogeneic HSCT recipient or a stem cell or donor lymphocyte infusion donor (not recorded which). It is not recorded whose cells these are; they may come from a transplant donor.

The table lists this clonotype with a few counts. The rearrangement links TRBV5-1 to TRBJ2-5; no reliable D call. Trimming cost V 3 bases and J 1 base, with 10 bases left between them. This CDR3 comprises 14 residues. Germline V CDR1 and CDR2: SGHRS, YFSETQ. The CDR3 region has the DNA TGCGCCAGCAGCTCCCCGTACCGCCAAGAGACCCAGTACTTC. This codes for CASSSPYRQETQYF.

The gene calls are TRBV6-2 or TRBV6-3 and TRBJ1-1, with no clear D. CDR3 length: 14 amino acids. Trimming removed 2 bases at V and 6 bases at J, with 13 bases between. CDR1 and CDR2 (germline): MNHEY, SVGEGT. The CDR3 DNA reads TGTGCCAGCAGTTACCTGGGCAGAAGTGCTGAAGCTTTCTTT. The encoded protein is CASSYLGRSAEAFF.

The chain couples TRBV12-3 or TRBV12-4 to TRBJ2-7; D may be TRBD1 or TRBD2 (5 bases each). Deletions cut 2 bases from V and 1 base from J, with 9 bases between. This CDR3 spans 14 amino acids. CDR3 protein: CASSLRDGSYEQYF. The CDR3 nucleotides are TGTGCCAGCAGTTTACGGGACGGATCCTACGAGCAGTACTTC.

The gene calls are TRBV12-3 or TRBV12-4 and TRBJ1-5, with D uncertain. V lost 1 base, J lost 9 bases, and 16 bases lay in between. The CDR3 is 15 amino acids. CDR3 region: CASSLGAAPSRPQHF. As DNA, the CDR3 is TGTGCCAGCAGTTTAGGGGCAGCTCCGTCGAGGCCCCAGCATTTT.

The chain has TRBV20-1 and TRBJ1-1; D ambiguous. The CDR3 is 12 residues long. In germline, CDR1 is DFQATT, CDR2 SNEGSKA (reference sequence). Trimming took off 5 bases at V and 1 base at J, with 8 bases between the two ends. CDR3 sequence reads: CSAPYRNTEAFF. In DNA form, the CDR3 reads TGCAGTGCTCCCTACAGGAACACTGAAGCTTTCTTT.

This clonotype has more than one count but fewer than ten. The chain carries TRBV4-3 and TRBJ2-7; TRBD2 might be the D (5 bases). The V gene's germline CDR1 is LGHNA and CDR2 YSLEER. There are 14 residues in the CDR3. Trimming took off 1 base at V and 2 bases at J, with 9 bases between the two ends. Here the CDR3 reads CASSQGVGAYEQYF. CDR3 DNA sequence: TGCGCCAGCAGCCAAGGGGTCGGGGCCTACGAGCAGTACTTC.

The chain employs TRBV4-1 and TRBJ1-6; 9 positions agree with TRBD1. CDR3 size: 15 residues. Germline V lookup: CDR1 MGHRA, CDR2 YSYEKL. The trim removed 3 bases at V and 10 bases at J, leaving 7 bases unmatched. As DNA, the CDR3 is TGCGCCAGCAGCCATGAGGGACAGGGTGAATCACCCCTCCACTTT. It specifies CASSHEGQGESPLHF.

This clonotype was detected ten times or more. This sequence joins TRBV10-3 and TRBJ1-4; D perhaps matches TRBD1 (5 bases). Between the trimmed V and J ends, which lost 3 bases and 7 bases, there was a span of 12 bases. The CDR3 is 14 residues long. Germline CDR1 ENHRY, CDR2 SYGVKD. As DNA, the CDR3 is TGTGCCATCAGTGACTCGGGACGGCTTGAAAAACTGTTTTTT. It is translated as CAISDSGRLEKLFF.

Only a few counts were recorded for this clonotype. V and J are TRBV12-3 or TRBV12-4 and TRBJ1-5; D perhaps matches TRBD1 (5 bases). Trimming removed 5 bases at V and 2 bases at J, with 13 bases between. The CDR3 is 15 residues long. The CDR3 spells CASSPREGGNQPQHF. In nucleotides, the CDR3 is TGTGCCAGCAGTCCCAGGGAGGGAGGCAATCAGCCCCAGCATTTT.

This chain links TRBV29-1 with TRBJ1-2; weak D call: TRBD1 (5 bases). From germline, CDR1 is SQVTM and CDR2 ANQGSEA. V lost 3 bases, J lost 1 base, and 9 bases lay in between. The CDR3 is 13 residues long. The CDR3 region has the DNA TGCAGCGTTGAGCGACAGCTTAACTATGGCTACACCTTC. It is translated as CSVERQLNYGYTF.

This clonotype was seen a handful of times. The J gene is TRBJ1-3, the V gene TRBV19; 9 bases agree with TRBD1. CDR1 is LNHDA, CDR2 SQIVND, per germline (reference sequence). The length of the CDR3 is 15 residues. Trimming took 9 bases from V and 8 from J; bases not matched to a gene: 14. This CDR3 is CASEIVRQGVYTIYF. CDR3 coding DNA: TGTGCCAGCGAGATAGTTCGACAGGGGGTATACACCATATATTTT.

The chain carries TRBV5-1 and TRBJ1-6; the D is unclear. V was cut by 0 bases and J by 8 bases, with 18 bases left in between. CDR1 and CDR2 from the germline V gene are SGHRS and YFSETQ. The CDR3 loop spans 17 amino acids. In nucleotides, the CDR3 is TGCGCCAGCAGCTTGGTCAACACGGGCAGGCGGGATTCACCCCTCCACTTT. The encoded protein is CASSLVNTGRRDSPLHF.

This clonotype was seen more than once but under ten times. CDR3: CAISPSGSNNEQFF. In nucleotides, the CDR3 is TGTGCCATCAGTCCCAGCGGGTCCAACAATGAGCAGTTCTTC. This chain uses TRBV10-3 with TRBJ2-1, with D possibly TRBD2 on 6 matching bases. The CDR3 length is 14 residues. The ends were cut back, 5 bases at V and 5 bases at J, with 13 bases in the middle. Germline assignment: CDR1 ENHRY and CDR2 SYGVKD.

Notes on this clonotype: The junction differs from germline at one of its ends, possibly a read error. The chain combines TRBV12-3 or TRBV12-4 with TRBJ1-5; D not certain. The length of the CDR3 is 12 residues. DNA of the CDR3: TGTGCCAGCAGGTTAGGGTCCCAGCCCCAGCATTTT. Translation: CASRLGSQPQHF.

This chain connects TRBV7-9 to TRBJ1-2, with D perhaps matching TRBD1 (5 bases). The CDR3 covers 13 residues. Germline assignment: CDR1 SEHNR and CDR2 FQNEAQ (reference sequence). V was pared by 5 bases and J by 2 bases, with 9 bases between. For the CDR3, the DNA is TGTGCCAGCAGCCACGGGGACAACTATGGCTACACCTTC. It encodes CASSHGDNYGYTF. Based on the CDR3 plus reference TRBV7-9 and TRBJ1-2, the full variable domain is DTGVSQNPRHKITKRGQNVTFRCDPISEHNRLYWYRQTLGQGPEFLTYFQNEAQLEKSRLLSDRFSAERPKGSFSTLEIQRTEQGDSAMYLCASSHGDNYGYTFGSGTRLTVV.

The chain links TRBV7-9 to TRBJ1-4, with 9 bases fitting TRBD1. The germline CDR1 and CDR2 sequences are SEHNR and FQNEAQ (reference sequence). V trimming: 2 bases; J trimming: 4 bases; junction bases outside the gene matches: 11. CDR3 length: 18 amino acids. This chain's CDR3 is CASSLSFGQGTFNEKLFF. In nucleotides, the CDR3 is TGTGCCAGCAGCTTATCTTTTGGACAGGGGACTTTTAATGAAAAACTGTTTTTT.

This chain uses TRBV6-1 with TRBJ2-3, with 9 nucleotides matching TRBD2. CDR1 MNHNS and CDR2 SASEGT come from the germline V gene. The CDR3 has 13 amino acids. V dropped 8 bases and J dropped 8; count of bases not matched to a gene: 8. The chain's CDR3 is CASWRGGPVTQYF. DNA of the CDR3: TGTGCCAGCTGGCGGGGGGGGCCAGTTACGCAGTATTTT.

This clonotype was seen a few times. The chain combines TRBV20-1 with TRBJ1-1; D not certain. This CDR3 comprises 13 residues. The V gene's germline CDR1 is DFQATT and CDR2 SNEGSKA (reference sequence). V lost 3 bases and J lost 11, with 19 bases in between. CDR3 coding DNA: TGCAGTGCTAGTCATCCGAGACACCCGGTGGCTTTCTTT. Amino acid sequence: CSASHPRHPVAFF.

The chain recombines TRBV12-3 or TRBV12-4 with TRBJ2-5; the match to TRBD1 covers 9 bases. J gave up 4 bases and V 6 bases, and 9 bases lay outside the gene matches. The CDR3 is 15 amino acids. The CDR3, as DNA: TGTGCCAGCAGATCCGACGGGACAGGGTTAGAGACCCAGTACTTC. This sequence encodes CASRSDGTGLETQYF.

This rearrangement joins TRBV7-2 to TRBJ1-6, with a tentative D call TRBD1 (5 bases). Germline V gene data show CDR1 as SGHTA and CDR2 as FQGNSA. Between the trimmed V and J ends, which lost 0 bases and 6 bases, there was a span of 12 bases. This CDR3 has 16 residues. This CDR3 is CASSLALGDSNSPLHF. In DNA, the CDR3 is TGTGCCAGCAGCTTAGCGCTCGGTGACAGTAATTCACCCCTCCACTTT.

This chain connects TRBV11-2 to TRBJ2-3; TRBD2 aligns across 9 bases. CDR3 size: 15 residues. The V segment lost 1 base and the J segment 6 bases; nucleotides outside the gene matches: 5. The germline CDR1 and CDR2 sequences are SGHAT and FQNNGV. The CDR3 bases are TGTGCCAGCAGCTTAGGGGTAGCGGGGGATGATACGCAGTATTTT. It translates to CASSLGVAGDDTQYF. The variable domain in full, with the rest retrieved from reference TRBV11-2 and TRBJ2-3, is EAGVAQSPRYKIIEKRQSVAFWCNPISGHATLYWYQQILGQGPKLLIQFQNNGVVDDSQLPKDRFSAERLKGVDSTLKIQPAKLEDSAVYLCASSLGVAGDDTQYFGPGTRLTVL.

The chain employs TRBV5-8 and TRBJ1-5, with D perhaps TRBD1 (5 bases). The CDR3 has 13 residues. Germline CDR1 and CDR2: SGHTS and YDEGEE. The ends were cut back, 2 bases at V and 7 bases at J, with 10 bases in the middle. The CDR3 loop is CASSFQGAQPQHF. In nucleotides, the CDR3 is TGTGCCAGCAGCTTCCAGGGAGCGCAGCCCCAGCATTTT.

The gene calls are TRBV12-3 or TRBV12-4 and TRBJ1-1; 7 bases are a match to TRBD1. CDR3 size: 15 residues. V gave up 3 bases and J gave up 0 bases; unmatched junction bases: 4. CDR3 sequence (DNA): TGTGCCAGCAGTTTCGACAGGGCAATGAACACTGAAGCTTTCTTT. Translating gives CASSFDRAMNTEAFF.

This clonotype appeared a few times. This chain joins TRBV3-1 and TRBJ1-2; no reliable D call. V gave up 1 base and J gave up 4 bases, with 13 bases separating them. The CDR3 length is 15 residues. CDR1 and CDR2 from the germline V gene are LGHDT and YNNKEL (reference sequence). The CDR3 protein is CASSQVSDSSYGYTF. In DNA, the CDR3 is TGTGCCAGCAGCCAAGTGTCAGACTCCTCCTATGGCTACACCTTC.

The genes are TRBV20-1 and TRBJ1-6, with D possibly TRBD1 on 6 matching bases. V was clipped by 6 bases and J by 7 bases, with 16 bases between them. CDR1 DFQATT and CDR2 SNEGSKA come from the germline V gene (reference sequence). This CDR3 is 14 amino acids long. CDR3 amino acids: CSASYTGWNSPLHF. CDR3 sequence (DNA): TGCAGTGCATCTTATACAGGGTGGAATTCACCCCTCCACTTT.

This clonotype was seen many times. The rearrangement joins TRBV5-1 to TRBJ2-3, with unresolved D. There are 15 residues in the CDR3. Germline lookup yields CDR1 SGHRS and CDR2 YFSETQ. Trimming shortened V by 4 bases and J by 6 bases, and 18 bases separated the two germline ends. The CDR3 DNA sequence: TGCGCCAGCAGCCTTACGCTGGGCCGTCGGGATACGCAGTATTTT. It is translated as CASSLTLGRRDTQYF.